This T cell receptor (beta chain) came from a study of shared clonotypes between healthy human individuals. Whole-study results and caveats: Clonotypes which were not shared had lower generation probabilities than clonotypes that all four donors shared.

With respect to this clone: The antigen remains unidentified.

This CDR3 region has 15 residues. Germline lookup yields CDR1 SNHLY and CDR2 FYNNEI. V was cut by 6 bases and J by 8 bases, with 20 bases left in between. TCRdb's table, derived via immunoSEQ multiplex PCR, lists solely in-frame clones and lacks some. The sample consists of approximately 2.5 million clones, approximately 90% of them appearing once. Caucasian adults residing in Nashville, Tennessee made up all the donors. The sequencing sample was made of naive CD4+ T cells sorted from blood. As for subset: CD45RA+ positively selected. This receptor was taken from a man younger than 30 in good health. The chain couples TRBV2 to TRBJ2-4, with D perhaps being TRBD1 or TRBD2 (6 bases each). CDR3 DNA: TGTGCCAGCAGGGAGGGCCGGGGGCCTAGGGACATTCAGTACTTC. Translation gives CASREGRGPRDIQYF.